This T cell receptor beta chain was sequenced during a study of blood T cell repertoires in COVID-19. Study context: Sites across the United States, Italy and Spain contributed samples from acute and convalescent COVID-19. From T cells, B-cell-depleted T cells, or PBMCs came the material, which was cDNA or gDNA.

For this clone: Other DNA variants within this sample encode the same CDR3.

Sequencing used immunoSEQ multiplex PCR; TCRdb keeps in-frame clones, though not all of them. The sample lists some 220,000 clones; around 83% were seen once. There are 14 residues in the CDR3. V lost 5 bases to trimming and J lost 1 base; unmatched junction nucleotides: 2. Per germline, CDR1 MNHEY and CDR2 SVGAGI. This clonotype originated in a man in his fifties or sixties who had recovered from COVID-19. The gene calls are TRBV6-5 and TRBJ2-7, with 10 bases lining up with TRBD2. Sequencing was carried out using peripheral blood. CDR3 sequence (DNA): TGTGCCAGCAGTCCGGGACTAGCGTCCTACGAGCAGTACTTC. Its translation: CASSPGLASYEQYF.